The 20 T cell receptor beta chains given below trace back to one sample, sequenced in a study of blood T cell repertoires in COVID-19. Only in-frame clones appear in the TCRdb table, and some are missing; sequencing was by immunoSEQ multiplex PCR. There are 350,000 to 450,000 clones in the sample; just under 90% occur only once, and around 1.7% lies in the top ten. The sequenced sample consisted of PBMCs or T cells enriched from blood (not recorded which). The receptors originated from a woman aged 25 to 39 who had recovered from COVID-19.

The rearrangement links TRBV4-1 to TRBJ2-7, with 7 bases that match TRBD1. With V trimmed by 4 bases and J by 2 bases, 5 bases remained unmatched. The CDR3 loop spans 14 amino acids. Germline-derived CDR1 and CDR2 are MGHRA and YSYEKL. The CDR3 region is CASSPGTATYEQYF. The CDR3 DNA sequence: TGCGCCAGCAGCCCCGGGACAGCCACCTACGAGCAGTACTTC.

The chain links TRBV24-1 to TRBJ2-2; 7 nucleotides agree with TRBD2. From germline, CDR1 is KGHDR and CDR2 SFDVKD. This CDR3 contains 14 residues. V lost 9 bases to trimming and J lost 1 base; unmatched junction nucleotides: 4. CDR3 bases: TGTGCCACCGCGGGAGCACAGAACACCGGGGAGCTGTTTTTT. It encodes CATAGAQNTGELFF.

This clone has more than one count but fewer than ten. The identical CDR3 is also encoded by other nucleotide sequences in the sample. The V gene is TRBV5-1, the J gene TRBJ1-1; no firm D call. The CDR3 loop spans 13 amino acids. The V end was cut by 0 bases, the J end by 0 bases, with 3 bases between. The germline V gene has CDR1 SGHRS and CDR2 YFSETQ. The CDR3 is CASSLELNTEAFF. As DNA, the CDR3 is TGCGCCAGCAGCTTGGAGCTGAACACTGAAGCTTTCTTT.

CDR3 sequence reads: CASSFQVAYEQYF. CDR3 DNA sequence: TGTGCCAGCAGTTTCCAGGTAGCCTACGAGCAGTACTTC. The chain links TRBV27 to TRBJ2-7; D gene unclear. From germline, CDR1 is MNHEY and CDR2 SMNVEV (reference sequence). This CDR3 is built from 13 residues. Trimming removed 3 bases at V and 2 bases at J, with 8 bases between.

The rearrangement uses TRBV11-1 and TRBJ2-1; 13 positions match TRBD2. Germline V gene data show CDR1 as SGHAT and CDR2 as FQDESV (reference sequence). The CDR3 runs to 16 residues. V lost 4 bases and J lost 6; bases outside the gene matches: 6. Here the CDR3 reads CASSSGLAGIINEQFF. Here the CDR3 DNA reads TGTGCCAGCAGCTCGGGACTAGCGGGGATCATCAATGAGCAGTTCTTC. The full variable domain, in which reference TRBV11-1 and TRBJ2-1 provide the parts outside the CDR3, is EAEVAQSPRYKITEKSQAVAFWCDPISGHATLYWYRQILGQGPELLVQFQDESVVDDSQLPKDRFSAERLKGVDSTLKIQPAELGDSAMYLCASSSGLAGIINEQFFGPGTRLTVL.

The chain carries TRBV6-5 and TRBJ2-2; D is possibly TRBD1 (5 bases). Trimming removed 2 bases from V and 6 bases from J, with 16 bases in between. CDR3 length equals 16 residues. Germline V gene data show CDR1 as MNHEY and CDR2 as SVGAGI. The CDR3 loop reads CASSYRGPELAGELFF. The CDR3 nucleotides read TGTGCCAGCAGTTACAGGGGCCCTGAATTGGCCGGGGAGCTGTTTTTT.

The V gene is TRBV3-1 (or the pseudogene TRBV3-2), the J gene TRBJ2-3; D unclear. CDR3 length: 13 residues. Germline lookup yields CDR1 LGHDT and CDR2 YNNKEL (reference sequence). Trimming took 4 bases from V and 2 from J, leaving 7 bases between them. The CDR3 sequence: CASSLTDTDTQYF. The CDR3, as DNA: TGTGCCAGCAGCCTTACTGACACAGATACGCAGTATTTT.

CDR3 DNA: TGTGCCAGCAGCCTACTAAGAGGGGCCAACGTCCTGACTTTC. Protein product: CASSLLRGANVLTF. The gene calls are TRBV7-3 and TRBJ2-6, with D unclear. Germline V gene sequence: CDR1 SGHTA, CDR2 FQGTGA. The CDR3 contains 14 residues. The V end was cut by 5 bases, the J end by 4 bases, with 9 bases between. Filled out from reference TRBV7-3 and TRBJ2-6, the complete variable domain reads GAGVSQTPSNKVTEKGKYVELRCDPISGHTALYWYRQSLGQGPEFLIYFQGTGAADDSGLPNDRFFAVRPEGSVSTLKIQRTERGDSAVYLCASSLLRGANVLTFGAGSRLTVL.

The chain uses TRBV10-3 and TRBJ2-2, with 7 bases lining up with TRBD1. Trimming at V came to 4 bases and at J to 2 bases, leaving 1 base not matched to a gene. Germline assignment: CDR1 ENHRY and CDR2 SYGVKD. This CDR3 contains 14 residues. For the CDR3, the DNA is TGTGCCATCAGTGGACAGGGAAACACCGGGGAGCTGTTTTTT. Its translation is CAISGQGNTGELFF.

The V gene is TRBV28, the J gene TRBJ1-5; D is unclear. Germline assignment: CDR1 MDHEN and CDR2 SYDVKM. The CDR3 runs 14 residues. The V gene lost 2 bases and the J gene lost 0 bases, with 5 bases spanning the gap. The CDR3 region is CASSLIRSNQPQHF. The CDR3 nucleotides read TGTGCCAGCAGTTTAATCCGTAGCAATCAGCCCCAGCATTTT.

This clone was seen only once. As DNA, the CDR3 is TGTGCCATCAGTGACTCCGACATCACGAACTACGAGCAGTACTTC. Translated: CAISDSDITNYEQYF. The chain combines TRBV10-3 with TRBJ2-7, with D uncertain. This CDR3 contains 15 residues. Per the germline V gene, CDR1 is ENHRY and CDR2 is SYGVKD. V was pared by 3 bases and J by 3 bases, with 15 bases between.

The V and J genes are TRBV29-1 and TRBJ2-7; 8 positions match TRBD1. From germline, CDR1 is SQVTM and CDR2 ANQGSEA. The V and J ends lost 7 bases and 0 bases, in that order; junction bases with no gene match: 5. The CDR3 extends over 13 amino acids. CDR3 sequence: CSARTGNSYEQYF. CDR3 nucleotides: TGCAGCGCCCGGACAGGGAACTCCTACGAGCAGTACTTC.

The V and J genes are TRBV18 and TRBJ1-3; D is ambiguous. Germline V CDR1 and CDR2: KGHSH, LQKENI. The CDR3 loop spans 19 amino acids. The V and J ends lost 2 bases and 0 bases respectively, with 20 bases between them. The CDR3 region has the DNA TGTGCCAGCTCACCAATCGAGGTGGCGGCGACTGGCTCTGGAAACACCATATATTTT. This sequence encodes CASSPIEVAATGSGNTIYF.

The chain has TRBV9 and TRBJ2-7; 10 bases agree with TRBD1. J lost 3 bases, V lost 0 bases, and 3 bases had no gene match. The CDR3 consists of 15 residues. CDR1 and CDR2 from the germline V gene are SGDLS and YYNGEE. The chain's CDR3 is CASSVGQGAYYEQYF. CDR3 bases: TGTGCCAGCAGCGTAGGACAGGGGGCCTACTACGAGCAGTACTTC.

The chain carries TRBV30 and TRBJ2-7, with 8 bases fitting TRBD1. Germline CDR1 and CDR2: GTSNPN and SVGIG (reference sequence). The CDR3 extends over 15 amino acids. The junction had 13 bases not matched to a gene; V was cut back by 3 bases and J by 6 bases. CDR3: CAWSLTGVPSAEQYF. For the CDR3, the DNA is TGTGCCTGGAGCCTGACAGGGGTTCCCTCCGCCGAGCAGTACTTC.

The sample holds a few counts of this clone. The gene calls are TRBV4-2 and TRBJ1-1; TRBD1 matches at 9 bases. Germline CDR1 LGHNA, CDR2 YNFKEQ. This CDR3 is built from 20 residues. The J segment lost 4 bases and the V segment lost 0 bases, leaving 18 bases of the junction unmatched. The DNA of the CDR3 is TGTGCCAGCAGCCAAGATCGTTTCGGGACAGGGATCTACCTGGGCACTGAAGCTTTCTTT. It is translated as CASSQDRFGTGIYLGTEAFF.

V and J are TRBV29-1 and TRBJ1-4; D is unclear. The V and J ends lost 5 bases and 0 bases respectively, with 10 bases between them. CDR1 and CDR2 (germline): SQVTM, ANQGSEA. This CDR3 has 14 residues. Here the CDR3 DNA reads TGCAGCGTTTATGTCAGGTCAACTAATGAAAAACTGTTTTTT. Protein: CSVYVRSTNEKLFF. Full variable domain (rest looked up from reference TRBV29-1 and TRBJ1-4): SAVISQKPSRDICQRGTSLTIQCQVDSQVTMMFWYRQQPGQSLTLIATANQGSEATYESGFVIDKFPISRPNLTFSTLTVSNMSPEDSSIYLCSVYVRSTNEKLFFGSGTQLSVL.

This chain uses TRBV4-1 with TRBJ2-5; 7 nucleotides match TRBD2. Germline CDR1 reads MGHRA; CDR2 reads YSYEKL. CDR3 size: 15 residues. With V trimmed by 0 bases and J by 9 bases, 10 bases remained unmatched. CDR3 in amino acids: CASSQDPDTRGAQYF. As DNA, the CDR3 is TGCGCCAGCAGCCAAGACCCGGACACCCGGGGGGCCCAGTACTTC.

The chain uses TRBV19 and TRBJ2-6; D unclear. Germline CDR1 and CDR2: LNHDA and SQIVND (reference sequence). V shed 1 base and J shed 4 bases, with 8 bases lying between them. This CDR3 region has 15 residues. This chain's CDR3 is CASSIGAPGANVLTF. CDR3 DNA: TGTGCCAGTAGTATAGGGGCCCCGGGGGCCAACGTCCTGACTTTC.

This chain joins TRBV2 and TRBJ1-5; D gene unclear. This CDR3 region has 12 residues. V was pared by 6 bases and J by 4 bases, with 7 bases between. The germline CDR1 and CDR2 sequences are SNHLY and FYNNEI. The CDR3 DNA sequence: TGTGCCAGCAGCAGTGGTAATCAGCCCCAGCATTTT. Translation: CASSSGNQPQHF.